The clone carrying this T cell receptor (beta chain) was detected many times. What it binds is not known. The CDR3 has 14 amino acids. Germline V CDR1 and CDR2: MDHEN, SYDVKM. The V gene lost 4 bases and the J gene lost 0 bases, with 7 bases spanning the gap. This sample was included in a study of identical twins. Findings and limits, study-wide: Analyses of zero insertions could be partly confounded by invariant MAIT and iNKT cells. These conclusions were based on statistical analysis (cross-sectional, not following the same donors).

Via MiXCR, TCRdb re-called the 5' RACE reads, giving one row per CDR3 protein. The table has 250,000 or so distinct CDR3 sequences, about 12% seen once. In addition, the sample was reused for a study of yellow fever vaccine responses in identical twins.

Sequencing input: memory (CD45RO+) T cells sorted from blood. The chain couples TRBV28 to TRBJ2-1, with D hard to call. This receptor was obtained from a woman younger than 35 in good health. CDR3 loop: CASSSLGSYNEQFF. The CDR3 nucleotides are TGTGCCAGCAGTTCCCTCGGCTCCTACAATGAGCAGTTCTTC. Using reference TRBV28 and TRBJ2-1 for the parts outside the CDR3, the full variable domain is DVKVTQSSRYLVKRTGEKVFLECVQDMDHENMFWYRQDPGLGLRLIYFSYDVKMKEKGDIPEGYSVSREKKERFSLILESASTNQTSMYLCASSSLGSYNEQFFGPGTRLTVL.